These 6 T cell receptor beta chains came from one sample sequenced in a study of PD-L1 blockade in urothelial cancer. Profiled with immunoSEQ multiplex PCR; TCRdb holds only in-frame clones, not every one. This table has about 130,000 clones, about four fifths appearing once. Specified time point: pretreatment peripheral blood. Sequenced here: PBMCs, sampled around atezolizumab (anti-PD-L1) treatment. The receptors were gathered from a man in his fifties with urothelial cancer.

The CDR3 DNA is TGTGCCAGCAGCTTATTAGACACCGGCTACGAGCAGTACTTC. This gives the protein CASSLLDTGYEQYF. The rearrangement uses TRBV5-6 and TRBJ2-7; D is undetermined. This CDR3 contains 14 residues. CDR1 is SGHDT, CDR2 YYEEEE, per germline. Deletions cut 2 bases from V and 3 bases from J, with 12 bases between.

The V call is TRBV18, the J call TRBJ2-3; maybe TRBD1 (6 bases). From germline, CDR1 is KGHSH and CDR2 LQKENI. This CDR3 is 14 amino acids long. Deletions cut 2 bases from V and 5 bases from J, with 11 bases between. CDR3 sequence (DNA): TGTGCCAGCTCACCAGGGACAACCCGAGATACGCAGTATTTT. Translated, it gives CASSPGTTRDTQYF.

The chain has TRBV19 and TRBJ2-3; D is unclear. The CDR3 totals 14 residues. In germline, CDR1 is LNHDA, CDR2 SQIVND (reference sequence). The V end lost 4 bases, the J end lost 1 base, and 9 bases lay between the germline ends. CDR3 coding DNA: TGTGCCAGTAGTACGAACTTGGGCACAGATACGCAGTATTTT. Protein product: CASSTNLGTDTQYF.

This chain joins TRBV7-2 and TRBJ2-5, with TRBD2 matching over 8 bases. CDR3 length: 14 residues. V was pared by 5 bases and J by 2 bases, with 4 bases of the junction left unmatched. Germline-derived CDR1 and CDR2 are SGHTA and FQGNSA. Here the CDR3 reads CASSDPGGQETQYF. CDR3 sequence (DNA): TGTGCCAGCAGCGACCCGGGAGGGCAAGAGACCCAGTACTTC.

This clone was seen only once. The V gene is TRBV28, the J gene TRBJ1-2; 9 nucleotides match TRBD1. This CDR3 region has 16 residues. CDR1 MDHEN and CDR2 SYDVKM come from the germline V gene. With 5 bases clipped from V and 2 bases from J, the junction kept 9 bases outside the gene matches. The CDR3 region is CASSLPGQGPNYGYTF. The CDR3 DNA reads TGTGCCAGCAGTCTCCCGGGACAGGGCCCCAACTATGGCTACACCTTC.

This chain uses TRBV9 with TRBJ2-3; D possibly corresponds to TRBD2 (6 bases). The germline CDR1 and CDR2 sequences are SGDLS and YYNGEE. Trimming cost V 4 bases and J 2 bases, with 11 bases left between them. This CDR3 spans 14 amino acids. The CDR3 bases are TGTGCCAGCAGCACCCGACTAGTCACAGATACGCAGTATTTT. Its translation: CASSTRLVTDTQYF.